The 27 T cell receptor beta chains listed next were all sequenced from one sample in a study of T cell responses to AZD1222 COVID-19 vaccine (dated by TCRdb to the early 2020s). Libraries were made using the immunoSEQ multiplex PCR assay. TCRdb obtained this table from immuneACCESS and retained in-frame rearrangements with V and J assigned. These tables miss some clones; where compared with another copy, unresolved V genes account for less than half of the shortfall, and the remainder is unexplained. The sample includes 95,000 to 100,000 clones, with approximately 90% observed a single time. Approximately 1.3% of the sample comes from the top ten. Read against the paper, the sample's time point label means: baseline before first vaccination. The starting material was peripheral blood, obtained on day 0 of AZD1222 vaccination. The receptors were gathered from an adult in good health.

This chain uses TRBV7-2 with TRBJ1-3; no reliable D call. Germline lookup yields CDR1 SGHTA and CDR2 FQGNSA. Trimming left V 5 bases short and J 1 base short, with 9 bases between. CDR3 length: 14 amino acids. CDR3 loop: CASSPRLSGNTIYF. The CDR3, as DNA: TGTGCCAGCAGCCCCCGATTGTCTGGAAACACCATATATTTT.

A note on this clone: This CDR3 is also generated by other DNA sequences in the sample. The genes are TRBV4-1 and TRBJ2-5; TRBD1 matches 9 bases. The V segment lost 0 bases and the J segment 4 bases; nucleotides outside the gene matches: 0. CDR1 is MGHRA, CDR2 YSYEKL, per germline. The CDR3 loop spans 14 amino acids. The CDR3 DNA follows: TGCGCCAGCAGCCAAGAGGACAGGGGAGAGACCCAGTACTTC. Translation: CASSQEDRGETQYF.

The DNA for the CDR3 is TGTGCCAGCAGCTTGGTCCAGGGTGTCACTGAAGCTTTCTTT. This encodes CASSLVQGVTEAFF. This chain links TRBV5-8 with TRBJ1-1; TRBD1 is a possible D gene (5 bases). The CDR3 totals 14 residues. Per germline, CDR1 SGHTS and CDR2 YDEGEE. The ends were cut back, 0 bases at V and 4 bases at J, with 10 bases in the middle.

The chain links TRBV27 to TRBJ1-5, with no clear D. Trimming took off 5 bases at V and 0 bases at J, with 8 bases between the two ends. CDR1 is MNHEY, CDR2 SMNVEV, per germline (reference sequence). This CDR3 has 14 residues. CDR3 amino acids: CASSPRYSNQPQHF. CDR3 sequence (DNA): TGTGCCAGCAGTCCCCGATATAGCAATCAGCCCCAGCATTTT.

CDR3 in DNA: TGTGCCAGCAGGATACCGGGACAGAACTATGGCTACACCTTC. Protein sequence: CASRIPGQNYGYTF. The gene calls are TRBV6-5 and TRBJ1-2; TRBD1 aligns across 7 bases. CDR1 and CDR2 from the germline V gene are MNHEY and SVGAGI. V was clipped by 6 bases and J by 2 bases; unmatched bases: 6. The CDR3 extends over 14 amino acids.

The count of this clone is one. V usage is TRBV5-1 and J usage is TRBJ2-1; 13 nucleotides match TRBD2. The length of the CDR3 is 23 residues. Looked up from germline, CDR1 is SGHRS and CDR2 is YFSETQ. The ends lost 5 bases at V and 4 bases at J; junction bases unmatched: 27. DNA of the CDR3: TGCGCCAGCAGTCTTCCCGCTTTGTTGACCGGGACTAGCGGGACCTTCGGGTACAATGAGCAGTTCTTC. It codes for CASSLPALLTGTSGTFGYNEQFF.

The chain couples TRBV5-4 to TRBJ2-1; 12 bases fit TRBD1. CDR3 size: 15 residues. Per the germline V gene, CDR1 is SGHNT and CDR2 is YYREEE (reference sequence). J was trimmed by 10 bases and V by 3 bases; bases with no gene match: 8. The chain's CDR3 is CASSSMGQGAGEQFF. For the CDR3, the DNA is TGTGCCAGCAGCTCTATGGGACAGGGGGCAGGAGAGCAGTTCTTC.

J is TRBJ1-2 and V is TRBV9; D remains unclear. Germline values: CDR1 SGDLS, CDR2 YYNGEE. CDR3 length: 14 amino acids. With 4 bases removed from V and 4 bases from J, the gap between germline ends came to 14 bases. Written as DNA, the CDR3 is TGTGCCAGCAGCCCTGGACGGCTTACCTATGGCTACACCTTC. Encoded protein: CASSPGRLTYGYTF.

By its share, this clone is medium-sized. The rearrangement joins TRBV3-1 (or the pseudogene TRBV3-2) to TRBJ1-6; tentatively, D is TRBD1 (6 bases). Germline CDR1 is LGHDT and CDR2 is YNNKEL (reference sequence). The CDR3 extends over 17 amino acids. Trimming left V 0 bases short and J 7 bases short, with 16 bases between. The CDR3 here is CASSQDTVTGPNSPLHF. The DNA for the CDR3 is TGTGCCAGCAGCCAAGATACCGTGACAGGACCAAATTCACCCCTCCACTTT.

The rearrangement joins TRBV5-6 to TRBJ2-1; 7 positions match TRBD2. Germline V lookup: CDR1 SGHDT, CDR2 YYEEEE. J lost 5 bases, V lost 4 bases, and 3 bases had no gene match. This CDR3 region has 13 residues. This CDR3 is CASSLGRDNEQFF. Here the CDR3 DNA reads TGTGCCAGCAGCCTAGGGAGGGACAATGAGCAGTTCTTC.

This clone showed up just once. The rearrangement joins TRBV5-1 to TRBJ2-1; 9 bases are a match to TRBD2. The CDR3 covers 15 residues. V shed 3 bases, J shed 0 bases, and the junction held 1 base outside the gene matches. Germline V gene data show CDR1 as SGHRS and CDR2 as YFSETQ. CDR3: CASSSRGGSYNEQFF. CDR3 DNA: TGCGCCAGCAGCTCGCGGGGGGGCTCCTACAATGAGCAGTTCTTC.

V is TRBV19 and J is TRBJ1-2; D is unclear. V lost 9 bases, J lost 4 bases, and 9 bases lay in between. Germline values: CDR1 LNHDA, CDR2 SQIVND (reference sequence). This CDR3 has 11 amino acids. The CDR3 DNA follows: TGTGCCAGCAAACAGACCTATGGCTACACCTTC. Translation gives CASKQTYGYTF.

This CDR3 is CASRAQGTPYEQYF. CDR3 DNA sequence: TGTGCCAGTAGGGCACAGGGGACCCCCTACGAGCAGTACTTC. The rearrangement links TRBV19 to TRBJ2-7; 7 nucleotides agree with TRBD1. There are 14 residues in the CDR3. Trimming at V came to 6 bases and at J to 2 bases, leaving 7 bases not matched to a gene. Looked up from germline, CDR1 is LNHDA and CDR2 is SQIVND (reference sequence). Based on the CDR3 plus reference TRBV19 and TRBJ2-7, the full variable domain is DGGITQSPKYLFRKEGQNVTLSCEQNLNHDAMYWYRQDPGQGLRLIYYSQIVNDFQKGDIAEGYSVSREKKESFPLTVTSAQKNPTAFYLCASRAQGTPYEQYFGPGTRLTVT.

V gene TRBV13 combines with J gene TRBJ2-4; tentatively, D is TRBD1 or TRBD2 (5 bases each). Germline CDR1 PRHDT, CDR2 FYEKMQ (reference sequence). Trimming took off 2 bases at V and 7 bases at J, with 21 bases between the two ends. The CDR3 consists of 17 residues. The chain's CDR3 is CASSLHPGWGGENIQYF. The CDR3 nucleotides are TGTGCCAGCAGCTTACACCCGGGATGGGGCGGAGAGAACATTCAGTACTTC. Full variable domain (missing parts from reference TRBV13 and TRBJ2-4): AAGVIQSPRHLIKEKRETATLKCYPIPRHDTVYWYQQGPGQDPQFLISFYEKMQSDKGSIPDRFSAQQFSDYHSELNMSSLELGDSALYFCASSLHPGWGGENIQYFGAGTRLSVL.

The CDR3 DNA follows: TGCAGTGCTAGTGCCAGGACCTATGGCTACACCTTC. It specifies CSASARTYGYTF. The chain links TRBV20-1 to TRBJ1-2; unclear D gene. The CDR3 is 12 residues long. The V gene's germline CDR1 is DFQATT and CDR2 SNEGSKA (reference sequence). V was pared by 3 bases and J by 4 bases, with 9 bases between.

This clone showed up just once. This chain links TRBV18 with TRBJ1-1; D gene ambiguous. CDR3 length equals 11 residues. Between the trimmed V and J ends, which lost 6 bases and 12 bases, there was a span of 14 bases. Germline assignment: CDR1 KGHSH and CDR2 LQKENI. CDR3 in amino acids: CASSPGQRSFF. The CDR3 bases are TGTGCCAGCTCCCCCGGTCAGCGGTCTTTCTTT.

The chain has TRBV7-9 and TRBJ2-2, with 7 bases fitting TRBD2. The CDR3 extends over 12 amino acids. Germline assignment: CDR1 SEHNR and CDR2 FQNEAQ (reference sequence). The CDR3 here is CVSDWEGGELFF. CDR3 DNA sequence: TGTGTCTCCGATTGGGAGGGCGGGGAGCTGTTTTTT. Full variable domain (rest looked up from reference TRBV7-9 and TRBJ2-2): DTGVSQNPRHKITKRGQNVTFRCDPISEHNRLYWYRQTLGQGPEFLTYFQNEAQLEKSRLLSDRFSAERPKGSFSTLEIQRTEQGDSAMYLCVSDWEGGELFFGEGSRLTVL.

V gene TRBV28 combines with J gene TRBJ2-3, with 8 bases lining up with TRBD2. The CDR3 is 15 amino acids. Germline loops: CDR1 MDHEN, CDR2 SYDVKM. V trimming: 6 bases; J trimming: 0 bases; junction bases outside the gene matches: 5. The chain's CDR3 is CASRGGGPSTDTQYF. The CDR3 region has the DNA TGTGCCAGCAGGGGCGGGGGGCCTAGCACAGATACGCAGTATTTT. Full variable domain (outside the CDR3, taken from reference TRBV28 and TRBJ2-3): DVKVTQSSRYLVKRTGEKVFLECVQDMDHENMFWYRQDPGLGLRLIYFSYDVKMKEKGDIPEGYSVSREKKERFSLILESASTNQTSMYLCASRGGGPSTDTQYFGPGTRLTVL.

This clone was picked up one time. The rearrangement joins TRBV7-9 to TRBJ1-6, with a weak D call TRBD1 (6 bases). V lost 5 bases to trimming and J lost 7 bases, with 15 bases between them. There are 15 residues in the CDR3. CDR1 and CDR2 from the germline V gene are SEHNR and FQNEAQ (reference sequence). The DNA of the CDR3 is TGTGCCAGCAGCCCCGACGCAGGGGACAATTCACCCCTCCACTTT. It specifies CASSPDAGDNSPLHF.

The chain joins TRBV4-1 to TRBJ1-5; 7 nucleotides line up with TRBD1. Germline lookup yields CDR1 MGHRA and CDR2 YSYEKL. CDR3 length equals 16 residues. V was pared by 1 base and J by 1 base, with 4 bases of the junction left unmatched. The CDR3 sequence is CASSQGDRESNQPQHF. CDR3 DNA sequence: TGCGCCAGCAGCCAAGGCGACAGGGAGAGCAATCAGCCCCAGCATTTT.

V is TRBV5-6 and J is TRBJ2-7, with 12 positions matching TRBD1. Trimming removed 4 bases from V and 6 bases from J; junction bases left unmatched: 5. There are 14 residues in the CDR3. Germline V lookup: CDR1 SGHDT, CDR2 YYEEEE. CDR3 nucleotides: TGTGCCAGCAGCCCGGGACAGGGGGCTGTCGAGCAGTACTTC. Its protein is CASSPGQGAVEQYF. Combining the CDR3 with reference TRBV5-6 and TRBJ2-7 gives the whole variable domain DAGVTQSPTHLIKTRGQQVTLRCSPKSGHDTVSWYQQALGQGPQFIFQYYEEEERQRGNFPDRFSGHQFPNYSSELNVNALLLGDSALYLCASSPGQGAVEQYFGPGTRLTVT.

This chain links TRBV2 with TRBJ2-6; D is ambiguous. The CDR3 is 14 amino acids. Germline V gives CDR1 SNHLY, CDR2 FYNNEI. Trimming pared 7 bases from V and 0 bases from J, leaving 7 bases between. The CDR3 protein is CASMVDSGANVLTF. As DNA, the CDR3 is TGTGCCAGCATGGTGGACTCTGGGGCCAACGTCCTGACTTTC.

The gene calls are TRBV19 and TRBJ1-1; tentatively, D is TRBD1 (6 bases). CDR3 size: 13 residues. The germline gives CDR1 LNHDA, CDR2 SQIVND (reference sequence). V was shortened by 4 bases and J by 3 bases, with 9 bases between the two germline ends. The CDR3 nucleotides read TGTGCCAGTAGTACAGGGGTGGACACTGAAGCTTTCTTT. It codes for CASSTGVDTEAFF.

The CDR3 region has the DNA TGTGCCAGTAGTATGGTCGGGGCTGGCGAAAAACTGTTTTTT. Its protein is CASSMVGAGEKLFF. The chain couples TRBV19 to TRBJ1-4; D perhaps matches TRBD1 (5 bases). CDR3 length: 14 amino acids. V lost 3 bases and J 8 bases, leaving 13 bases between the germline ends. Germline CDR1 and CDR2: LNHDA and SQIVND (reference sequence). Combining the CDR3 with reference TRBV19 and TRBJ1-4 gives the whole variable domain DGGITQSPKYLFRKEGQNVTLSCEQNLNHDAMYWYRQDPGQGLRLIYYSQIVNDFQKGDIAEGYSVSREKKESFPLTVTSAQKNPTAFYLCASSMVGAGEKLFFGSGTQLSVL.

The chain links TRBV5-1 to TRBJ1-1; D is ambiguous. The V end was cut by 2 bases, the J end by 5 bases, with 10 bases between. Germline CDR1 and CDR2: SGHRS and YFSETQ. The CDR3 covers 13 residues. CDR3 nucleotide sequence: TGCGCCAGCAGCTTAAAGTTGTCGACTGAAGCTTTCTTT. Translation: CASSLKLSTEAFF.

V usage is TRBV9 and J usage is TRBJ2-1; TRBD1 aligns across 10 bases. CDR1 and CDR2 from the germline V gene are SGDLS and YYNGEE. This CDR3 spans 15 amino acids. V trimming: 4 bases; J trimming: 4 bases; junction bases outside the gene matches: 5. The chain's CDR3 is CASSTRQGAYNEQFF. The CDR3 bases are TGTGCCAGCAGCACCCGACAGGGGGCTTACAATGAGCAGTTCTTC.

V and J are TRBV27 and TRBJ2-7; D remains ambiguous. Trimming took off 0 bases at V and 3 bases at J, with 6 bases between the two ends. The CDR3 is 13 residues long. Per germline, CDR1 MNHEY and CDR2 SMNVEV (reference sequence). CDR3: CASSLSTGYEQYF. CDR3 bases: TGTGCCAGCAGTTTATCGACGGGCTACGAGCAGTACTTC.